The 13 T cell receptor beta chains below come from one sample, sequenced in a study of CD8 T cells in ankylosing spondylitis. TCRdb re-called the 5' RACE reads through MiXCR, storing one row per CDR3 protein. The data show approximately 140,000 distinct CDR3 sequences, around 9% seen once. Sequences were obtained from blood, either unsorted or a sorted T cell fraction (not recorded which). These receptors were taken from a male donor with ankylosing spondylitis or in good health (not recorded which).

This clonotype was recorded many times. V is TRBV6-1 and J is TRBJ2-7; D remains unclear. This CDR3 region has 15 residues. Trimming left V 6 bases short and J 5 bases short, with 20 bases between. From germline, CDR1 is MNHNS and CDR2 SASEGT. The CDR3 DNA sequence: TGTGCCAGCAGAAACGGTGGGCTTACCCCAAACGAGCAGTACTTC. Translated: CASRNGGLTPNEQYF.

This clonotype was found many times. The chain couples TRBV29-1 to TRBJ2-3; D possibly corresponds to TRBD2 (6 bases). CDR3 size: 14 residues. V was clipped by 5 bases and J by 2 bases, with 14 bases between them. Germline assignment: CDR1 SQVTM and CDR2 ANQGSEA. The CDR3 spells CSVFDGGITDTQYF. In nucleotides, the CDR3 is TGCAGCGTTTTCGATGGCGGGATCACAGATACGCAGTATTTT.

The DNA for the CDR3 is TGTGCCAGCAGCTTAGATTTGCCGAATGAAGCTTTCTTT. Protein product: CASSLDLPNEAFF. The genes are TRBV7-2 and TRBJ1-1, with D uncertain. The V gene lost 1 base and the J gene lost 7 bases, with 10 bases spanning the gap. The CDR3 is made up of 13 amino acids. Germline CDR1 reads SGHTA; CDR2 reads FQGNSA.

In this sample, this clonotype turned up a few times. V gene TRBV7-2 combines with J gene TRBJ2-1, with 8 bases identical to TRBD2. Germline V gene sequence: CDR1 SGHTA, CDR2 FQGNSA. V was clipped by 5 bases and J by 8 bases; unmatched bases: 8. This CDR3 has 14 residues. In DNA, the CDR3 is TGTGCCAGCAGCGCCGGACTAGCATTGGATGAGCAGTTCTTC. The encoded protein is CASSAGLALDEQFF.

The CDR3 loop reads CASSSQGQGLGEQYF. CDR3 nucleotides: TGCGCCAGCAGCTCGCAGGGTCAGGGTCTCGGCGAGCAGTACTTC. The V and J genes are TRBV5-1 and TRBJ2-7; a weak D match, TRBD1 (5 bases). Germline assignment: CDR1 SGHRS and CDR2 YFSETQ. Trimming stripped 3 bases from V and 6 bases from J, with 19 bases between. CDR3 size: 15 residues.

This sequence joins TRBV4-3 and TRBJ2-4; 8 positions agree with TRBD2. The J segment lost 2 bases and the V segment lost 4 bases, leaving 13 bases of the junction unmatched. Per germline, CDR1 LGHNA and CDR2 YSLEER. The CDR3 sequence is 18 residues long. This CDR3 is CASSPDREGPVPKNIQYF. Here the CDR3 DNA reads TGCGCCAGCAGCCCTGATCGGGAGGGGCCCGTCCCCAAAAACATTCAGTACTTC.

This clonotype was seen ten or more times. This chain links TRBV24-1 with TRBJ2-2; 8 bases map to TRBD1. V lost 2 bases, J lost 5 bases, and 6 bases stayed unmatched. Germline V lookup: CDR1 KGHDR, CDR2 SFDVKD. This CDR3 comprises 16 residues. The chain's CDR3 is CATSDWGTGQTGELFF. The CDR3 coding sequence is TGTGCCACCAGTGATTGGGGGACAGGACAGACCGGGGAGCTGTTTTTT.

This clonotype came up a few times. The chain couples TRBV14 to TRBJ2-7; D gene unclear. The length of the CDR3 is 12 residues. Trimming shortened V by 5 bases and J by 0 bases, and 5 bases separated the two germline ends. Germline-derived CDR1 and CDR2 are SGHDN and FVKESK. This CDR3 reads CASSDISYEQYF. The CDR3 DNA sequence: TGTGCCAGCAGCGATATCTCCTACGAGCAGTACTTC. Drawing the rest from reference TRBV14 and TRBJ2-7, the complete variable domain is EAGVTQFPSHSVIEKGQTVTLRCDPISGHDNLYWYRRVMGKEIKFLLHFVKESKQDESGMPNNRFLAERTGGTYSTLKVQPAELEDSGVYFCASSDISYEQYFGPGTRLTVT.

This clonotype was observed many times. V and J are TRBV7-6 and TRBJ1-5; 7 bases map to TRBD1. Losses at the gene ends were 5 bases for V and 3 bases for J; bases not matched to a gene: 4. CDR3 length: 14 amino acids. Per the germline V gene, CDR1 is SGHVS and CDR2 is FNYEAQ. This chain's CDR3 is CASSPTGFNQPQHF. The CDR3 DNA follows: TGTGCCAGCAGCCCGACAGGGTTCAATCAGCCCCAGCATTTT.

This clonotype was recorded many times. The chain links TRBV5-1 to TRBJ2-1, with 8 positions matching TRBD1. V lost 5 bases and J lost 4; bases outside the gene matches: 8. The CDR3 loop spans 15 amino acids. Germline V gives CDR1 SGHRS, CDR2 YFSETQ. DNA of the CDR3: TGCGCCAGCAGAATAGGACAGGGCGATTACAATGAGCAGTTCTTC. Protein product: CASRIGQGDYNEQFF.

CDR3 bases: TGTGCCAGCAGCTTAGTCGGGGCAGGCGCTGGCGAGCAGTACTTC. This gives the protein CASSLVGAGAGEQYF. This chain uses TRBV7-2 with TRBJ2-7, with D perhaps given as TRBD1 or TRBD2 (5 bases each). The V end was cut by 1 base, the J end by 6 bases, with 16 bases between. Germline V gene lookup returns CDR1 SGHTA and CDR2 FQGNSA. This CDR3 has 15 amino acids.

Only a few counts were recorded for this clonotype. The rearrangement uses TRBV7-2 and TRBJ2-1; D gene ambiguous. The V and J ends lost 2 bases and 2 bases respectively, with 10 bases between them. The CDR3 runs to 15 residues. Germline-derived CDR1 and CDR2 are SGHTA and FQGNSA. The CDR3 loop is CASSLRVDPYNEQFF. The CDR3 coding sequence is TGTGCCAGCAGCTTAAGGGTGGACCCCTACAATGAGCAGTTCTTC.

The V and J genes are TRBV7-9 and TRBJ2-5; D is unclear. The germline CDR1 and CDR2 sequences are SEHNR and FQNEAQ (reference sequence). V lost 5 bases and J 5 bases, leaving 24 bases between the germline ends. The CDR3 is made up of 17 amino acids. CDR3 bases: TGTGCCAGCAGCCTAAAATTTGAGGCTACAACCGGGGAGACCCAGTACTTC. This sequence encodes CASSLKFEATTGETQYF.